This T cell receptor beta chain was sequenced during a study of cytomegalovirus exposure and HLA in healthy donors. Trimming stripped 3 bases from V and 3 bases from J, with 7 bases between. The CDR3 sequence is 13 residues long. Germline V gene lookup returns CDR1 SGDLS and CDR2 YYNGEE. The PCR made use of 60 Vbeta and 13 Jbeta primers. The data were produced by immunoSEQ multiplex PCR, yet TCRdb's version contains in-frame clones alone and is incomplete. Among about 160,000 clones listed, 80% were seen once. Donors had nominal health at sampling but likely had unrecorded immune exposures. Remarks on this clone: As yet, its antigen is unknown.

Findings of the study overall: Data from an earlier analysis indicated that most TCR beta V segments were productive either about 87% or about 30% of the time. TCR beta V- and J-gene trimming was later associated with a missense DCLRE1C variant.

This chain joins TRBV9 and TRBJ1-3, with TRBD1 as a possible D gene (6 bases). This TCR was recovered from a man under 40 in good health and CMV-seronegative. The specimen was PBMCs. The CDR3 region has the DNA TGTGCCAGCAGCGGGACAGTTGGAAACACCATATATTTT. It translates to CASSGTVGNTIYF.